The present T cell receptor (beta chain) was sequenced within a study of blood T cell repertoires in COVID-19. V was cut by 2 bases and J by 1 base, with 10 bases left in between. The CDR3 spans 15 residues. Germline CDR1 and CDR2: SGHTA and FQGTGA. Measured with immunoSEQ multiplex PCR; TCRdb has only the in-frame clones, and not every one. Of about 250,000 clones in the sample, 86% were seen once. The V call is TRBV7-3, the J call TRBJ2-3, with TRBD2 as a possible D gene (5 bases). The sequence came from a woman of 80 years or more with COVID-19, enrolled during active disease. Sequenced input: peripheral blood. CDR3 sequence reads: CASSLFSERTDTQYF. In DNA, the CDR3 is TGTGCCAGCAGCTTATTTAGCGAGCGCACAGATACGCAGTATTTT.